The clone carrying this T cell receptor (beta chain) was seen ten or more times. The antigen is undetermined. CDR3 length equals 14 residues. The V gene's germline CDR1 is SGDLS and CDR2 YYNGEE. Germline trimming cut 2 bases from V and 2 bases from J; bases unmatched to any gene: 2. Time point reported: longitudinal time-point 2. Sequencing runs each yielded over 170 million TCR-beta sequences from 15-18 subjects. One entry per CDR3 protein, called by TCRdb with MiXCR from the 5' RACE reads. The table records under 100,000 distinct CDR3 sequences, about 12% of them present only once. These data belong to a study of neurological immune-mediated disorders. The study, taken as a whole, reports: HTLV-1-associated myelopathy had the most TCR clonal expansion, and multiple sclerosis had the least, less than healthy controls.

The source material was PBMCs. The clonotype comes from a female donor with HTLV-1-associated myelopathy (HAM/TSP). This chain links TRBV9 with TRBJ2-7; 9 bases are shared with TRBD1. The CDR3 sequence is CASSVGQGPYEQYF. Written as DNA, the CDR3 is TGTGCCAGCAGCGTCGGACAGGGGCCCTACGAGCAGTACTTC.